Listed here are 27 T cell receptor beta chains from one sample, sequenced in a study of blood T cell repertoires in COVID-19. Profiling relied on immunoSEQ multiplex PCR, and the TCRdb table lists in-frame clones only, not all of them. The sample shows around 60,000 clones, 85% to 90% of them seen only once. The specimen sequenced was peripheral blood. These receptors were collected from a human donor with active COVID-19. The donor label of this sample is uncertain.

The V gene is TRBV19, the J gene TRBJ1-6, with D possibly matching TRBD1 (6 bases). The CDR3 is 14 amino acids. V was shortened by 6 bases and J by 5 bases, with 11 bases between the two germline ends. The germline V gene has CDR1 LNHDA and CDR2 SQIVND (reference sequence). Here the CDR3 reads CASSYTGNNSPLHF. In DNA, the CDR3 is TGTGCCAGTAGCTACACAGGGAATAATTCACCCCTCCACTTT.

The rearrangement links TRBV4-3 to TRBJ2-3; no definite D call. Germline assignment: CDR1 LGHNA and CDR2 YSLEER. Trimming shortened V by 0 bases and J by 0 bases, and 10 bases separated the two germline ends. This CDR3 comprises 16 residues. The CDR3 sequence: CASSQDFAASTDTQYF. CDR3 DNA sequence: TGCGCCAGCAGCCAAGATTTTGCGGCTAGCACAGATACGCAGTATTTT.

The genes are TRBV27 and TRBJ2-7; tentative D call: TRBD2 (5 bases). This CDR3 comprises 17 residues. Germline values: CDR1 MNHEY, CDR2 SMNVEV (reference sequence). V lost 2 bases, J lost 0 bases, and 17 bases lay in between. The chain's CDR3 is CASSLQTPGTSSYEQYF. The CDR3 nucleotides are TGTGCCAGCAGTTTACAGACCCCGGGTACTAGCTCCTACGAGCAGTACTTC.

The chain carries TRBV7-8 and TRBJ1-2; maybe TRBD1 (5 bases). CDR1 is SGHVS and CDR2 is FQNEAQ in the germline V gene. There are 13 residues in the CDR3. The ends were cut back, 5 bases at V and 4 bases at J, with 11 bases in the middle. The CDR3 region is CASSPRGGYGYTF. The CDR3 DNA reads as TGTGCCAGCAGCCCCCGGGGGGGCTATGGCTACACCTTC.

The chain recombines TRBV6-5 with TRBJ2-7, with 7 nucleotides matching TRBD2. The CDR3 has 15 amino acids. Germline CDR1 is MNHEY and CDR2 is SVGAGI. V gave up 3 bases and J gave up 1 base; unmatched junction bases: 6. The CDR3 spells CASSYFGGSSYEQYF. CDR3 nucleotide sequence: TGTGCCAGCAGTTATTTCGGCGGGAGTTCCTACGAGCAGTACTTC.

The chain carries TRBV5-4 and TRBJ2-5; no clear D. Germline V gene sequence: CDR1 SGHNT, CDR2 YYREEE (reference sequence). The CDR3 has 14 amino acids. Trimming removed 1 base at V and 0 bases at J, with 7 bases between. CDR3 in amino acids: CASSLRQNQETQYF. CDR3 sequence (DNA): TGTGCCAGCAGCTTGAGACAAAACCAAGAGACCCAGTACTTC.

The V call is TRBV27, the J call TRBJ2-5; 10 bases map to TRBD2. The germline gives CDR1 MNHEY, CDR2 SMNVEV (reference sequence). This CDR3 spans 15 amino acids. V gave up 6 bases and J gave up 10 bases; unmatched junction bases: 14. CDR3 bases: TGTGCCAGCAGGAAATCTGGACTAGCGGAGGCTATCCAGTACTTC. Translation gives CASRKSGLAEAIQYF.

The V and J genes are TRBV13 and TRBJ2-7; 9 bases align to TRBD1. Losses at the gene ends were 8 bases for V and 4 bases for J; bases not matched to a gene: 12. Germline V gives CDR1 PRHDT, CDR2 FYEKMQ (reference sequence). This CDR3 comprises 15 residues. CDR3: CASSNGGQGVYEQYF. CDR3 nucleotides: TGTGCCAGCTCGAACGGGGGACAGGGTGTGTACGAGCAGTACTTC.

The chain couples TRBV29-1 to TRBJ1-2; D is ambiguous. CDR3 length: 14 amino acids. Trimming took off 1 base at V and 0 bases at J, with 9 bases between the two ends. CDR1 and CDR2 from the germline V gene are SQVTM and ANQGSEA. The CDR3 coding sequence is TGCAGCGTTGAAGGGGCTAACCCTAACTATGGCTACACCTTC. Protein: CSVEGANPNYGYTF.

The chain couples TRBV7-3 to TRBJ1-1, with D possibly matching TRBD1 (5 bases). Germline V gene data show CDR1 as SGHTA and CDR2 as FQGTGA. Trimming took off 6 bases at V and 1 base at J, with 18 bases between the two ends. The CDR3 runs 16 residues. The CDR3 DNA sequence: TGTGCCAGCAGTCAGACCCCACCAACAGGGAACACTGAAGCTTTCTTT. Translated, it gives CASSQTPPTGNTEAFF.

CDR3 amino acids: CASSLVTGAPGEQFF. CDR3 DNA sequence: TGCGCCAGCAGCTTGGTAACAGGGGCCCCGGGGGAGCAGTTCTTC. The chain combines TRBV5-1 with TRBJ2-1; 7 bases are shared with TRBD1. V dropped 0 bases and J dropped 10; count of bases not matched to a gene: 10. CDR3 length: 15 residues. CDR1 SGHRS and CDR2 YFSETQ come from the germline V gene. The entire variable domain, with the rest obtained from reference TRBV5-1 and TRBJ2-1, is as follows: KAGVTQTPRYLIKTRGQQVTLSCSPISGHRSVSWYQQTPGQGLQFLFEYFSETQRNKGNFPGRFSGRQFSNSRSEMNVSTLELGDSALYLCASSLVTGAPGEQFFGPGTRLTVL.

This chain connects TRBV7-8 to TRBJ2-3; TRBD2 agrees at 10 bases. The V gene's germline CDR1 is SGHVS and CDR2 FQNEAQ. The trim removed 0 bases at V and 0 bases at J, leaving 9 bases unmatched. The length of the CDR3 is 19 residues. The DNA for the CDR3 is TGTGCCAGCAGCTTAGCCTGGCTAGCGGGGGAGATTAGCACAGATACGCAGTATTTT. It codes for CASSLAWLAGEISTDTQYF.

This clone was seen just once. The V and J genes are TRBV19 and TRBJ2-7; D is undetermined. This CDR3 is built from 13 residues. Germline assignment: CDR1 LNHDA and CDR2 SQIVND (reference sequence). V dropped 1 base and J dropped 2 bases, with 6 bases sitting between them. CDR3 coding DNA: TGTGCCAGTAGTATAGCCAGAACCTACGAGCAGTACTTC. It yields the protein CASSIARTYEQYF. Full variable domain (rest looked up from reference TRBV19 and TRBJ2-7): DGGITQSPKYLFRKEGQNVTLSCEQNLNHDAMYWYRQDPGQGLRLIYYSQIVNDFQKGDIAEGYSVSREKKESFPLTVTSAQKNPTAFYLCASSIARTYEQYFGPGTRLTVT.

J is TRBJ1-1 and V is TRBV11-2; D gene unclear. CDR3 length: 13 amino acids. With 5 bases removed from V and 0 bases from J, the gap between germline ends came to 7 bases. Germline lookup yields CDR1 SGHAT and CDR2 FQNNGV. The CDR3 is CASSKAVNTEAFF. The CDR3, as DNA: TGTGCCAGCAGCAAAGCGGTGAACACTGAAGCTTTCTTT.

The rearrangement links TRBV6-2 or TRBV6-3 to TRBJ1-2, with 7 bases aligning to TRBD1. Germline V gene lookup returns CDR1 MNHEY and CDR2 SVGEGT. The CDR3 consists of 15 residues. With 0 bases clipped from V and 7 bases from J, the junction kept 8 bases outside the gene matches. CDR3 loop: CASSYSVSRGTGYTF. For the CDR3, the DNA is TGTGCCAGCAGTTACTCTGTCAGCAGGGGGACTGGCTACACCTTC.

The rearrangement joins TRBV19 to TRBJ2-2, with D maybe TRBD1 (6 bases). V lost 9 bases to trimming and J lost 4 bases, with 9 bases between them. The V gene's germline CDR1 is LNHDA and CDR2 SQIVND (reference sequence). The CDR3 extends over 12 amino acids. The CDR3 sequence: CASRQVTGELFF. Written as DNA, the CDR3 is TGTGCCAGCCGACAGGTCACCGGGGAGCTGTTTTTT.

The chain couples TRBV18 to TRBJ2-1; 13 bases agree with TRBD2. The CDR3 totals 15 residues. Germline V lookup: CDR1 KGHSH, CDR2 LQKENI. V lost 4 bases, J lost 6 bases, and 3 bases stayed unmatched. CDR3: CASSLRLAGGNEQFF. In DNA form, the CDR3 reads TGTGCCAGCTCACTCAGACTAGCGGGGGGCAATGAGCAGTTCTTC.

The rearrangement links TRBV18 to TRBJ2-1, with D possibly matching TRBD2 (6 bases). Trimming cost V 0 bases and J 6 bases, with 9 bases left between them. This CDR3 spans 14 amino acids. Germline V gene data show CDR1 as KGHSH and CDR2 as LQKENI. DNA of the CDR3: TGTGCCAGCTCACCACCGACGGGGGTCAATGAGCAGTTCTTC. It encodes CASSPPTGVNEQFF.

The chain recombines TRBV7-2 with TRBJ2-5, with 12 bases aligning to TRBD2. The CDR3 contains 17 residues. Looked up from germline, CDR1 is SGHTA and CDR2 is FQGNSA. V gave up 2 bases and J gave up 4 bases; unmatched junction bases: 8. The CDR3 bases are TGTGCCAGCAGCTTAAGATCCTCACTAGCGGGGGGAGAGACCCAGTACTTC. This gives the protein CASSLRSSLAGGETQYF.

The chain recombines TRBV30 with TRBJ1-6, with D tentatively TRBD1 (6 bases). Germline V gene sequence: CDR1 GTSNPN, CDR2 SVGIG (reference sequence). V lost 3 bases to trimming and J lost 9 bases, with 15 bases between them. This CDR3 has 14 amino acids. The CDR3 DNA is TGTGCCTGGAGCTTTGGGGTAGGGGGTTCACCCCTCCACTTT. Translated, it gives CAWSFGVGGSPLHF.

This clone turned up a few times. The chain carries TRBV7-9 and TRBJ2-7; maybe TRBD2 (6 bases). This CDR3 has 16 residues. V lost 0 bases and J 0 bases, leaving 12 bases between the germline ends. The germline gives CDR1 SEHNR, CDR2 FQNEAQ (reference sequence). The CDR3, as DNA: TGTGCCAGCAGCTTAGCCCGGGGGAGTTCCTCCTACGAGCAGTACTTC. This codes for CASSLARGSSSYEQYF.

Notes on this clone: An end of the junction does not agree with germline; a read error may underlie this. The J gene is TRBJ1-5, the V gene TRBV29-1; 8 bases align to TRBD1. Germline V gene data show CDR1 as SQVTM and CDR2 as ANQGSEA. This CDR3 spans 16 amino acids. The CDR3 sequence is CSVEDRGGISNQPQHF. In DNA form, the CDR3 reads TGCAGCGTGGAAGACAGGGGAGGGATTAGCAATCAGCCCCAGCATTTT.

The J gene is TRBJ1-6, the V gene TRBV14; perhaps TRBD1 as D (5 bases). V lost 0 bases and J 6 bases, leaving 12 bases between the germline ends. The CDR3 sequence is 16 residues long. Germline CDR1 and CDR2: SGHDN and FVKESK. The CDR3 DNA follows: TGTGCCAGCAGCCAAGAGGGCAGGGCGCGTAATTCACCCCTCCACTTT. Protein sequence: CASSQEGRARNSPLHF.

The chain carries TRBV5-5 and TRBJ2-2, with 8 bases identical to TRBD2. This CDR3 has 16 residues. The V gene end was trimmed by 1 base and the J gene end by 3 bases; junction bases not matched to a gene: 5. Germline assignment: CDR1 SGHKS and CDR2 YYEKEE (reference sequence). CDR3 DNA: TGTGCCAGCAGCTTGCCGAGAGCGGGAGACACCGGGGAGCTGTTTTTT. Its translation is CASSLPRAGDTGELFF.

This chain links TRBV7-2 with TRBJ2-1; 15 positions agree with TRBD2. The germline CDR1 and CDR2 sequences are SGHTA and FQGNSA. This CDR3 has 16 amino acids. Trimming removed 3 bases from V and 6 bases from J; junction bases left unmatched: 3. The CDR3: CASSFGLAGGLNEQFF. DNA for the CDR3: TGTGCCAGCAGCTTTGGACTAGCGGGGGGGCTCAATGAGCAGTTCTTC.

The chain has TRBV19 and TRBJ2-1; D unclear. There are 14 residues in the CDR3. The V and J ends lost 6 bases and 4 bases respectively, with 13 bases between them. Per the germline V gene, CDR1 is LNHDA and CDR2 is SQIVND (reference sequence). This CDR3 reads CASRKRSSYNEQFF. Here the CDR3 DNA reads TGTGCCAGTAGAAAGCGTAGTTCGTACAATGAGCAGTTCTTC.

This clone was picked up many times. V is TRBV15 and J is TRBJ1-4; TRBD1 agrees at 10 bases. Germline V gene data show CDR1 as LNHNV and CDR2 as YYDKDF (reference sequence). Unmatched junction bases numbered 3, after V lost 3 bases and J lost 8 bases. The CDR3 totals 14 residues. The CDR3 reads CATSRDRGDEKLFF. DNA of the CDR3: TGTGCCACCAGCAGGGACAGGGGGGACGAAAAACTGTTTTTT.